Below, 11 T cell receptor beta chains from the same sample are listed, as sequenced in a study of blood T cells in healthy people across ages. Primers used in a second PCR of about 7 to 12 cycles were a sample-barcoded 5' primer and a J-beta primer mix. TCRdb fed the 5' RACE reads into MiXCR, producing one record per CDR3 protein. The sample consists of fewer than 800,000 distinct CDR3 sequences, approximately 29% of them appearing once. Sequenced input: blood. The receptors originated from a woman aged 80 or older in good health.

This clonotype was counted a few times. One junction end does not reproduce the germline sequence, and a read error may be involved. This chain connects TRBV6-5 to TRBJ1-4; TRBD1 aligns across 9 bases. This CDR3 has 15 residues. Germline lookup yields CDR1 MNHEY and CDR2 SVGAGI. CDR3 protein: CASSYGGQGRRKRFF. CDR3 DNA sequence: TGTGCCAGCAGTTACGGGGGACAGGGAAGAAGGAAACGGTTTTTT.

This clonotype was picked up many times. This chain connects TRBV5-1 to TRBJ1-2; 7 bases fit TRBD1. The V gene end was trimmed by 4 bases and the J gene end by 7 bases; junction bases not matched to a gene: 10. The germline gives CDR1 SGHRS, CDR2 YFSETQ. This CDR3 comprises 14 residues. The CDR3 DNA reads as TGCGCCAGCAGCCTCGACAGGGATTCTGGTGGCTACACCTTC. Protein: CASSLDRDSGGYTF.

At least ten counts were recorded for this clonotype. The V call is TRBV4-2, the J call TRBJ2-5; tentative D call: TRBD2 (6 bases). CDR3 length: 16 residues. V lost 0 bases and J lost 1, with 12 bases in between. Germline CDR1 LGHNA, CDR2 YNFKEQ. The CDR3 nucleotides are TGTGCCAGCAGCCAAGAGGGGACGGGGGTCCAAGAGACCCAGTACTTC. Protein sequence: CASSQEGTGVQETQYF.

This clonotype has ten or more counts. CDR3 loop: CSARDSWQGREQYF. The DNA for the CDR3 is TGCAGTGCTAGAGATAGTTGGCAGGGAAGGGAGCAGTACTTC. This chain connects TRBV20-1 to TRBJ2-7, with D maybe TRBD1 (5 bases). The V end was cut by 0 bases, the J end by 7 bases, with 16 bases between. Germline V gene data show CDR1 as DFQATT and CDR2 as SNEGSKA (reference sequence). This CDR3 has 14 residues.

This clonotype was found many times. The rearrangement joins TRBV7-2 to TRBJ1-2; D is possibly TRBD1 (6 bases). Germline V gene lookup returns CDR1 SGHTA and CDR2 FQGNSA. V was pared by 0 bases and J by 2 bases, with 13 bases between. The length of the CDR3 is 16 residues. CDR3 in DNA: TGTGCCAGCAGCTTAGCAGACGTGGGGGCCAACTATGGCTACACCTTC. Encoded protein: CASSLADVGANYGYTF.

This clonotype came up many times. The chain carries TRBV10-3 and TRBJ2-1; TRBD2 matches 9 bases. The CDR3 contains 16 residues. Germline V gene data show CDR1 as ENHRY and CDR2 as SYGVKD. Unmatched junction bases numbered 10, after V lost 3 bases and J lost 7 bases. CDR3 bases: TGTGCCATCAGTGAAACGCGACTAGCGGCTGGAAATGAGCAGTTCTTC. This encodes CAISETRLAAGNEQFF.

Comment on this clonotype: A much larger clone differs from this one at a single base, so this may be a read error. This chain connects TRBV10-3 to TRBJ2-1; a possible D gene is TRBD2 (6 bases). The J call is in doubt because the DNA end fits TRBJ2-7 better. This CDR3 has 13 amino acids. Germline V CDR1 and CDR2: ENHRY, SYGVKD. The chain's CDR3 is CAIRETAYNEQYF. CDR3 DNA sequence: TGTGCCATCCGGGAGACGGCTTACAATGAGCAGTACTTC.

This clonotype was seen only a few times. The rearrangement joins TRBV18 to TRBJ2-6; 7 bases match TRBD1. After removal of 0 bases from V and 2 bases from J, the junction contained 4 bases not matched to a gene. CDR1 KGHSH and CDR2 LQKENI come from the germline V gene. This CDR3 contains 17 residues. CDR3 nucleotides: TGTGCCAGCTCACCACCGGGCAGGGGGACTGGGGCCAACGTCCTGACTTTC. This sequence encodes CASSPPGRGTGANVLTF.

The table lists this clonotype with many counts. The rearrangement uses TRBV28 and TRBJ1-2; D not certain. The CDR3 covers 12 residues. The germline V gene encodes CDR1 MDHEN and CDR2 SYDVKM. Between the trimmed V and J ends, which lost 3 bases and 8 bases, there was a span of 10 bases. The CDR3 nucleotides read TGTGCCAGCAGTTTTGTTGGGCGCGGCTACACCTTC. This gives the protein CASSFVGRGYTF.

A note on this clonotype: Given a much more abundant clone one base away, this may be a read error. V is TRBV20-1 and J is TRBJ1-4; perhaps TRBD1 as D (5 bases). Germline V gene sequence: CDR1 DFQATT, CDR2 SNEGSKA (reference sequence). The CDR3 spans 14 residues. The CDR3 sequence: CSALQARANEKRFF. CDR3 nucleotides: TGCAGTGCGTTACAGGCTCGGGCTAATGAAAAACGGTTTTTT.

V gene TRBV29-1 combines with J gene TRBJ2-3, with TRBD2 matching over 7 bases. Germline-derived CDR1 and CDR2 are SQVTM and ANQGSEA. This CDR3 region has 17 residues. The V gene end was trimmed by 3 bases and the J gene end by 2 bases; junction bases not matched to a gene: 14. The DNA of the CDR3 is TGCAGCGTTGATTACCAGTGGACTAGGGCGGCCACAGATACGCAGTATTTT. As protein: CSVDYQWTRAATDTQYF.